This entry lists 9 T cell receptor beta chains sequenced from one sample in a study of cytomegalovirus exposure and HLA in healthy donors. In the PCR, 60 Vbeta and 13 Jbeta primers were used. Sequencing used immunoSEQ multiplex PCR; TCRdb keeps in-frame clones, though not all of them. Among fewer than 200,000 clones listed, roughly 85% were seen once. Sequencing used PBMCs. The receptors were sampled from a woman in her forties in good health and CMV-seronegative.

The chain combines TRBV11-2 with TRBJ1-1, with a tentative D call TRBD1 (5 bases). Germline V gene lookup returns CDR1 SGHAT and CDR2 FQNNGV. Trimming left V 5 bases short and J 1 base short, with 17 bases between. CDR3 size: 16 residues. DNA of the CDR3: TGTGCCAGCAGCCTCGGACCTCAAAGGGGGAACACTGAAGCTTTCTTT. Translation gives CASSLGPQRGNTEAFF.

The chain uses TRBV5-1 and TRBJ2-7; the match to TRBD1 covers 12 bases. The V segment lost 0 bases and the J segment 4 bases; nucleotides outside the gene matches: 2. The CDR3 runs 15 residues. Germline CDR1 SGHRS, CDR2 YFSETQ. CDR3 protein: CASSLVGQGAYEQYF. CDR3 DNA: TGCGCCAGCAGCTTGGTGGGACAGGGGGCATACGAGCAGTACTTC. The variable domain in full, with the rest retrieved from reference TRBV5-1 and TRBJ2-7, is KAGVTQTPRYLIKTRGQQVTLSCSPISGHRSVSWYQQTPGQGLQFLFEYFSETQRNKGNFPGRFSGRQFSNSRSEMNVSTLELGDSALYLCASSLVGQGAYEQYFGPGTRLTVT.

The rearrangement joins TRBV10-3 to TRBJ2-7; 7 bases are shared with TRBD2. The V gene end was trimmed by 8 bases and the J gene end by 2 bases; junction bases not matched to a gene: 6. The CDR3 totals 13 residues. Germline V gene sequence: CDR1 ENHRY, CDR2 SYGVKD. CDR3 sequence: CAIRGGGAYEQYF. CDR3 bases: TGTGCCATCCGTGGCGGGGGAGCCTACGAGCAGTACTTC.

The sample holds a few counts of this clone. The rearrangement joins TRBV29-1 to TRBJ1-2, with a tentative D call TRBD1 (5 bases). V dropped 7 bases and J dropped 6 bases, with 18 bases sitting between them. The germline V gene encodes CDR1 SQVTM and CDR2 ANQGSEA. The CDR3 extends over 13 amino acids. The CDR3, as DNA: TGCAGCGCTCCCTTTCAAGGGGAGGATGGCTACACCTTC. Its protein is CSAPFQGEDGYTF.

J is TRBJ2-2 and V is TRBV6-5; TRBD1 agrees at 9 bases. The ends lost 7 bases at V and 3 bases at J; junction bases unmatched: 6. Germline V gene sequence: CDR1 MNHEY, CDR2 SVGAGI. The CDR3 length is 15 residues. CDR3 nucleotides: TGTGCCAGCAAAGGTGGGACAGGGTACACCGGGGAGCTGTTTTTT. It yields the protein CASKGGTGYTGELFF.

The rearrangement uses TRBV5-1 and TRBJ2-5, with D uncertain. V was pared by 0 bases and J by 1 base, with 7 bases between. The CDR3 sequence is 14 residues long. Germline V gene sequence: CDR1 SGHRS, CDR2 YFSETQ. The CDR3 here is CASSLVRSQETQYF. The CDR3 nucleotides read TGCGCCAGCAGCTTGGTAAGGAGCCAAGAGACCCAGTACTTC. Based on the CDR3 plus reference TRBV5-1 and TRBJ2-5, the full variable domain is KAGVTQTPRYLIKTRGQQVTLSCSPISGHRSVSWYQQTPGQGLQFLFEYFSETQRNKGNFPGRFSGRQFSNSRSEMNVSTLELGDSALYLCASSLVRSQETQYFGPGTRLLVL.

The J gene is TRBJ1-2, the V gene TRBV11-2, with 7 nucleotides matching TRBD1. This CDR3 has 13 residues. Trimming cost V 5 bases and J 4 bases; bases outside gene matches: 4. Germline CDR1 reads SGHAT; CDR2 reads FQNNGV. This CDR3 reads CASSPTGAYGYTF. The CDR3 DNA sequence: TGTGCCAGCAGCCCTACAGGGGCCTATGGCTACACCTTC.

This CDR3 reads CASTPWNRADEQYF. CDR3 coding DNA: TGTGCCAGCACCCCCTGGAACAGGGCGGACGAGCAGTACTTC. The gene calls are TRBV28 and TRBJ2-7, with D maybe TRBD1 (6 bases). This CDR3 region has 14 residues. CDR1 and CDR2 from the germline V gene are MDHEN and SYDVKM. Trimming took 7 bases from V and 5 from J, leaving 18 bases between them.

V usage is TRBV6-5 and J usage is TRBJ1-5; possibly TRBD1 for D (5 bases). The CDR3 is 16 amino acids. The ends were cut back, 0 bases at V and 7 bases at J, with 16 bases in the middle. The germline V gene has CDR1 MNHEY and CDR2 SVGAGI. Here the CDR3 DNA reads TGTGCCAGCAGTTACTCAGGGGAGGGCTCAGGGCAGCCCCAGCATTTT. This sequence encodes CASSYSGEGSGQPQHF.